Following are 7 T cell receptor beta chains from one sample sequenced in a study of T cells in Graves' hyperthyroidism and ophthalmopathy. Amplified TCR beta CDR3 regions derived from RNA transcripts. HTBI primers were the set used in a first-round RT-PCR of the TCR CDR3. TCRdb itself ran the multiplex PCR reads through MiXCR, one entry per CDR3 protein. The sample has about 290,000 distinct CDR3 sequences, 13% seen once. Sequences were obtained from blood. Receptors were obtained from a woman aged 30 to 39 with Graves' hyperthyroidism that later progressed to Graves' ophthalmopathy.

Here the CDR3 reads CASRDAPNTEAFF. The CDR3 nucleotides are TGTGCCAGCAGGGATGCACCGAACACTGAAGCTTTCTTT. The rearrangement joins TRBV6-4 to TRBJ1-1; no clear D gene. Germline assignment: CDR1 MRHNA and CDR2 SNTAGT. The CDR3 runs to 13 residues. Deletions cut 6 bases from V and 1 base from J, with 9 bases between.

This clonotype was counted at least ten times. The chain recombines TRBV7-9 with TRBJ2-7; either TRBD1 or TRBD2 may supply D (5 bases each). V lost 2 bases to trimming and J lost 4 bases, with 18 bases between them. The CDR3 spans 16 residues. Germline CDR1 and CDR2: SEHNR and FQNEAQ (reference sequence). In nucleotides, the CDR3 is TGTGCCAGCAGCTTACTGGCAGGGACCCTCGGATACGAGCAGTACTTC. This sequence encodes CASSLLAGTLGYEQYF.

This clonotype was counted many times. This sequence joins TRBV28 and TRBJ2-7; 8 bases are a match to TRBD1. The trim removed 2 bases at V and 4 bases at J, leaving 13 bases unmatched. This CDR3 comprises 17 residues. The germline V gene has CDR1 MDHEN and CDR2 SYDVKM. CDR3 DNA: TGTGCCAGCAGTTTAGGCCCTCTAGGACAGGGTGGGTACGAGCAGTACTTC. Protein sequence: CASSLGPLGQGGYEQYF.

The V and J genes are TRBV30 and TRBJ2-1; D gene uncertain. V was shortened by 4 bases and J by 0 bases, with 10 bases between the two germline ends. The CDR3 extends over 14 amino acids. Per the germline V gene, CDR1 is GTSNPN and CDR2 is SVGIG (reference sequence). The CDR3 loop is CAWNIFSSYNEQFF. CDR3 in DNA: TGTGCCTGGAACATCTTTAGCTCCTACAATGAGCAGTTCTTC.

In this sample, this clonotype turned up many times. V gene TRBV28 combines with J gene TRBJ1-1, with TRBD1 identical over 7 bases. With 4 bases clipped from V and 8 bases from J, the junction kept 10 bases outside the gene matches. Germline V CDR1 and CDR2: MDHEN, SYDVKM. The CDR3 has 14 residues. CDR3 amino acids: CASSSILQGQEAFF. The CDR3 bases are TGTGCCAGCAGTTCGATTCTCCAGGGACAGGAAGCTTTCTTT.

This clonotype was found many times. The chain couples TRBV6-2 or TRBV6-3 to TRBJ1-1; 7 bases are a match to TRBD1. There are 16 residues in the CDR3. V shed 5 bases, J shed 2 bases, and the junction held 11 bases outside the gene matches. The germline V gene has CDR1 MNHEY and CDR2 SVGEGT. This CDR3 reads CASSPTRDSINTEAFF. CDR3 DNA: TGTGCCAGCAGTCCTACGCGGGACAGTATAAACACTGAAGCTTTCTTT.

This clonotype was seen many times. This sequence joins TRBV2 and TRBJ2-7; D gene ambiguous. This CDR3 comprises 14 residues. Germline CDR1 reads SNHLY; CDR2 reads FYNNEI. V shed 2 bases and J shed 6 bases, with 14 bases lying between them. This CDR3 is CASSEPVLGPEQYF. The CDR3 nucleotides are TGTGCCAGCAGTGAACCGGTTTTAGGGCCCGAGCAGTACTTC.